This T cell receptor beta chain was recovered during a study of blood T cell repertoires in COVID-19 (dated by TCRdb to the early 2020s). Looking at the study overall: Samples from collaborators originated in the United States, Italy and Spain and spanned both the acute and convalescent phases of COVID-19. The material from the prospective study consisted of cDNA or gDNA derived from T cells, B-cell-depleted T cells, or PBMCs. The dataset comprised deeply sampled blood TCRbeta repertoires from subjects exposed to, actively infected with, or recovered from COVID-19. Where HLA class I and class II types were available, the types were taken from metadata supplied by the sample provider, not from assay-based typing. A de-identified subject ID, COVID-19 status, age in years and sex were almost always included in the sample metadata. Samples came from the ongoing ImmuneRACE study (first 160 participants) plus 1,254 subjects from 6 global collaborators. The repertoires were released in a freely available public database intended as a resource for research on the immune response to SARS-CoV-2. What the authors observed across the whole study: Clinical and demographic metadata were provided uncurated, with the amount varying by source and participant.

The immunoSEQ Assay, a bias-controlled multiplex PCR, was used to amplify TCRbeta CDR3 regions from genomic DNA. Concerning the study's data processing: Nucleated cell counts per sample were estimated from amplification of reference gene primers within the assay. Sequence reads were collapsed and filtered to measure the absolute abundance of every unique TCRbeta CDR3 rearrangement. For each sample, productive Simpson clonality was calculated as the square root of Simpson's diversity index over productive rearrangements. In its TCRdb copy, this immuneACCESS table keeps in-frame sequences only and misses some clones. Where compared with another copy, unresolved V genes explain less than half of these, and the others have no known cause. V and J calls and clone size are given by that table; D and trimming were obtained from the DNA. For this sample there are approximately 63,000 clones; roughly 84% appear just once. The top ten clones comprise approximately 5% of the sample.

Points on this clone: It has no known antigen specificity. Nothing much larger sits one base from this clone, and base qualities are not available.

The collaborating institutions used their own protocols to collect whole blood in K2EDTA tubes. Collaborator samples were shipped for TCRbeta analysis as frozen whole blood, isolated PBMCs, or DNA extracted from either sample type. The sequenced sample consisted of peripheral blood. The receptor was isolated from a man aged 80 or over in a cohort sampled during active COVID-19.

The CDR3 protein is CASSLQGGTNTGELFF. The sequenced DNA: TGTGCCAGCAGCTTACAAGGGGGAACTAACACCGGGGAGCTGTTTTTT. Rearrangement joined TRBV7-3 to TRBJ2-2; a tentative D match to TRBD1 spans 6 bases. V and J lose 2 bases and 2 bases, and a span of 12 bases separates them. The germline V gene specifies SGHTA as CDR1 and FQGTGA as CDR2. The CDR3 covers 16 residues, taking in both the cysteine and the phenylalanine. The read is trimmed to its CDR3 DNA, 48 bases read in frame from base 1.